The clone carrying this T cell receptor (beta chain) was seen only a few times. The antigen remains undetermined. V was trimmed by 6 bases and J by 1 base, leaving 15 bases between them. CDR3 length equals 15 residues. Germline CDR1 is SGHDN and CDR2 is FVKESK. The data were obtained in a study of T cell responses to AZD1222 COVID-19 vaccine. Findings and limits, study-wide: The peak T cell response came first, and repertoires were sampled only after it.

The assay was immunoSEQ multiplex PCR, and TCRdb's table has in-frame clones only and misses some. Counted here are tens of thousands of clones, roughly 89% occurring once; the ten biggest clones make up under 14%. The chain links TRBV14 to TRBJ1-2; D is possibly TRBD1 (5 bases). This receptor was identified in an adult who received the AZD1222 COVID-19 vaccine. The sequenced sample was peripheral blood, obtained 28 days after the second AZD1222 dose. CDR3 nucleotide sequence: TGTGCCAGCAGTCCCAGGACGGGGGTTAACTATGGCTACACCTTC. It yields the protein CASSPRTGVNYGYTF.